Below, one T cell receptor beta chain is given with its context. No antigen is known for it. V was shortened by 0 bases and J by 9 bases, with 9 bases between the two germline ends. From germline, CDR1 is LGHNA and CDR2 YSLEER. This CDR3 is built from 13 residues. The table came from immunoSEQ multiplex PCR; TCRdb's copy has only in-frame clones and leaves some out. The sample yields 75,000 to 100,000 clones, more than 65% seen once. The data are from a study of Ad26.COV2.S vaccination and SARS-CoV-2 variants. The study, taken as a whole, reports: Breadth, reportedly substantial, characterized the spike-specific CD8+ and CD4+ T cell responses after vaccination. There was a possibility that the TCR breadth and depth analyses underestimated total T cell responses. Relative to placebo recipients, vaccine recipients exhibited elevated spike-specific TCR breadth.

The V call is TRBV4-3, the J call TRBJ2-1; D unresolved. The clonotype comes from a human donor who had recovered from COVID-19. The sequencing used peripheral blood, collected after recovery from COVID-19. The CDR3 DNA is TGCGCCAGCAGCCAAGATTGGCTTCTTGAGCAGTTCTTC. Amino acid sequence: CASSQDWLLEQFF.